A single sample gave rise to the 15 T cell receptor beta chains below, sequenced in a study of blood T cell repertoires in COVID-19 (TCRdb year 2020). The receptor library was made with the immunoSEQ multiplex PCR assay. TCRdb obtained this table from immuneACCESS and retained in-frame rearrangements with V and J assigned. These tables miss some clones; where compared with another copy, unresolved V genes account for less than half of the shortfall, and the remainder is unexplained. The sample data list about 100,000 clones, and about 91% of these were observed just once. Approximately 5% of the sample lies in the top ten. Specimen: peripheral blood. The receptors derive from a human donor in a cohort sampled during active COVID-19.

In its sample, this clone was seen once. The J gene is TRBJ1-1, the V gene TRBV28, with TRBD1 matching 7 bases. Trimming cost V 4 bases and J 2 bases; bases outside gene matches: 10. This CDR3 is 16 amino acids long. Germline V gene sequence: CDR1 MDHEN, CDR2 SYDVKM. The CDR3 DNA sequence: TGTGCCAGCAGTTCGACAGGGTGGGGAAGCAACACTGAAGCTTTCTTT. Protein: CASSSTGWGSNTEAFF.

The chain links TRBV7-9 to TRBJ1-4; tentatively, D is TRBD1 (5 bases). Trimming removed 4 bases from V and 4 bases from J, with 10 bases in between. This CDR3 region has 14 residues. Germline V gene sequence: CDR1 SEHNR, CDR2 FQNEAQ (reference sequence). The CDR3 is CASSYAQGNEKLFF. CDR3 DNA sequence: TGTGCCAGCAGCTATGCGCAGGGTAATGAAAAACTGTTTTTT.

This chain uses TRBV6-6 with TRBJ2-7; TRBD2 might be the D (5 bases). The CDR3 loop spans 14 amino acids. Trimming took off 6 bases at V and 0 bases at J, with 12 bases between the two ends. From germline, CDR1 is MNHNY and CDR2 SVGAGI (reference sequence). The CDR3 is CASRRQGSSYEQYF. CDR3 bases: TGTGCCAGCAGGCGTCAAGGGAGCTCCTACGAGCAGTACTTC.

The chain joins TRBV28 to TRBJ2-7; D might be TRBD1 (5 bases). Trimming removed 2 bases from V and 0 bases from J, with 14 bases in between. The CDR3 extends over 16 amino acids. Germline values: CDR1 MDHEN, CDR2 SYDVKM. As DNA, the CDR3 is TGTGCCAGCAGTTTAGCCGGCGGACACCTCTCCTACGAGCAGTACTTC. Protein product: CASSLAGGHLSYEQYF.

This clone was found once. V usage is TRBV19 and J usage is TRBJ1-5, with 7 bases matching TRBD1. The CDR3 has 15 residues. With V trimmed by 7 bases and J by 4 bases, 10 bases remained unmatched. Germline CDR1 and CDR2: LNHDA and SQIVND (reference sequence). The CDR3 DNA is TGTGCCAGTACCCAATTAGACAGGGCGAATCAGCCCCAGCATTTT. Translation gives CASTQLDRANQPQHF.

The chain uses TRBV28 and TRBJ2-7; TRBD1 agrees at 8 bases. The germline gives CDR1 MDHEN, CDR2 SYDVKM. V gave up 3 bases and J gave up 3 bases; unmatched junction bases: 4. The CDR3 is 14 residues long. This CDR3 is CASSLAGTGYEQYF. The CDR3 coding sequence is TGTGCCAGCAGTTTGGCCGGGACAGGCTACGAGCAGTACTTC.

The genes are TRBV6-5 and TRBJ2-7, with 10 bases aligning to TRBD2. The ends lost 6 bases at V and 4 bases at J; junction bases unmatched: 9. CDR1 and CDR2 from the germline V gene are MNHEY and SVGAGI. This CDR3 is 15 amino acids long. The CDR3 spells CASRAEASGRYEQYF. CDR3 in DNA: TGTGCCAGCAGAGCGGAGGCTAGCGGGAGATACGAGCAGTACTTC.

This chain joins TRBV2 and TRBJ1-1, with TRBD1 as a possible D gene (5 bases). The CDR3 length is 15 residues. Trimming shortened V by 8 bases and J by 0 bases, and 16 bases separated the two germline ends. Germline V CDR1 and CDR2: SNHLY, FYNNEI. DNA of the CDR3: TGTGCCAGCTACCCAAGCCCCAGGGTGAACACTGAAGCTTTCTTT. Its protein is CASYPSPRVNTEAFF.

This rearrangement joins TRBV3-1 (or the pseudogene TRBV3-2) to TRBJ1-1; tentative D call: TRBD1 (5 bases). The CDR3 length is 15 residues. V was shortened by 4 bases and J by 6 bases, with 18 bases between the two germline ends. Germline CDR1 reads LGHDT; CDR2 reads YNNKEL (reference sequence). The CDR3 sequence is CASSPGTSILSEAFF. The CDR3, as DNA: TGTGCCAGCAGCCCTGGGACTTCTATTTTGTCTGAAGCTTTCTTT.

The chain has TRBV10-3 and TRBJ2-6; tentatively, D is TRBD1 (6 bases). The V and J ends lost 8 bases and 4 bases respectively, with 9 bases between them. CDR3 length: 13 amino acids. Germline-derived CDR1 and CDR2 are ENHRY and SYGVKD. The CDR3 here is CAISGTGANVLTF. In DNA form, the CDR3 reads TGTGCCATCTCAGGGACAGGGGCCAACGTCCTGACTTTC.

The V and J genes are TRBV13 and TRBJ2-1; 7 bases match TRBD2. The J segment lost 7 bases and the V segment lost 3 bases, leaving 9 bases of the junction unmatched. CDR3 size: 15 residues. The germline CDR1 and CDR2 sequences are PRHDT and FYEKMQ (reference sequence). CDR3 nucleotides: TGTGCCAGCAGCTTCGTGGGGAGGGCCGGGAATGAGCAGTTCTTC. This encodes CASSFVGRAGNEQFF.

The V and J genes are TRBV20-1 and TRBJ1-4, with TRBD1 identical over 7 bases. This CDR3 comprises 14 residues. V trimming: 3 bases; J trimming: 8 bases; junction bases outside the gene matches: 9. From germline, CDR1 is DFQATT and CDR2 SNEGSKA (reference sequence). In nucleotides, the CDR3 is TGCAGTGCTAGTCGTGACAGGGCTGAAGAAAAACTGTTTTTT. Protein: CSASRDRAEEKLFF.

The rearrangement uses TRBV11-2 and TRBJ2-7, with 11 positions matching TRBD2. The J segment lost 0 bases and the V segment lost 6 bases, leaving 10 bases of the junction unmatched. The CDR3 runs 17 residues. Germline values: CDR1 SGHAT, CDR2 FQNNGV. CDR3 amino acids: CASSMGVAGGTSYEQYF. CDR3 nucleotides: TGTGCCAGCAGTATGGGGGTAGCGGGAGGGACCTCCTACGAGCAGTACTTC.

This clone was seen once. The rearrangement joins TRBV3-1 (or the pseudogene TRBV3-2) to TRBJ1-6, with a weak D call TRBD1 (6 bases). CDR1 and CDR2 (germline): LGHDT, YNNKEL (reference sequence). The CDR3 covers 17 residues. V lost 0 bases to trimming and J lost 6 bases, with 15 bases between them. The CDR3 coding sequence is TGTGCCAGCAGCCAAGATTTGCGGGGGCGAAGTAATTCACCCCTCCACTTT. It is translated as CASSQDLRGRSNSPLHF.

V and J are TRBV3-1 (or the pseudogene TRBV3-2) and TRBJ2-5, with 10 bases lining up with TRBD2. The V gene end was trimmed by 6 bases and the J gene end by 10 bases; junction bases not matched to a gene: 20. Per germline, CDR1 LGHDT and CDR2 YNNKEL (reference sequence). The CDR3 is 17 residues long. CDR3 DNA: TGTGCCAGCAGGGAAACCGCCAGTAGCGGGAGGCGGCATATCCAGTACTTC. It is translated as CASRETASSGRRHIQYF.